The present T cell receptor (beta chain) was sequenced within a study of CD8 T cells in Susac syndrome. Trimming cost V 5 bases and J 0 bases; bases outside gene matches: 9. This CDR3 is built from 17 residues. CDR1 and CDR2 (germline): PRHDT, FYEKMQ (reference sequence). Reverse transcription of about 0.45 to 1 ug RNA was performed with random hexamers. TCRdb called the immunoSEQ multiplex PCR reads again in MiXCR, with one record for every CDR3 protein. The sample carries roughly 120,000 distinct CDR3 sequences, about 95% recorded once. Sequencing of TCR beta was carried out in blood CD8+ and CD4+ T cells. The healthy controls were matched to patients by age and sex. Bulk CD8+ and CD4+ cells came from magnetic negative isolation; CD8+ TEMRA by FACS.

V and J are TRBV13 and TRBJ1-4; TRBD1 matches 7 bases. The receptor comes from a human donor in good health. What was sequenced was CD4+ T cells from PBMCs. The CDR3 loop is CASSLTGRLATNEKLFF. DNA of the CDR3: TGTGCCAGCAGCCTGACAGGGCGACTTGCAACTAATGAAAAACTGTTTTTT. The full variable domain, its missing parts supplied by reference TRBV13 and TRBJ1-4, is AAGVIQSPRHLIKEKRETATLKCYPIPRHDTVYWYQQGPGQDPQFLISFYEKMQSDKGSIPDRFSAQQFSDYHSELNMSSLELGDSALYFCASSLTGRLATNEKLFFGSGTQLSVL.